The clone carrying this T cell receptor (beta chain) was detected only once. Its antigen is undetermined. The germline V gene encodes CDR1 SGHNT and CDR2 YYREEE (reference sequence). The CDR3 loop spans 13 amino acids. V dropped 5 bases and J dropped 7; count of bases not matched to a gene: 8. Treatment noted: approximately nine-day PBMC culture with coronavirus spike peptide pools or control peptides (ViraFEST assay). Before TCRs were sequenced, ViraFEST expanded antigen-specific T cells with peptide pools. Per well, fewer than 2.5 million PBMCs were cultured in the presence of approximately 10 IU/ml IL-2 and 10 ug/ml peptide pools. CD4+ T cells that had been cultured provided DNA sequenced with the Oncomine TCR Beta short-read assay. TCRdb re-called the PCR reads with MiXCR, one entry per CDR3 protein. The repertoire holds 13,000 to 15,000 distinct CDR3 sequences, roughly 45% seen once, with roughly 15% in the top ten.

The data stem from a study of vaccination and CD4 T cells after COVID-19. Study at large: Median time from COVID diagnosis to post-COVID sampling was under 120 days (35 to 161). Broader study findings: Only post-vaccination samples contained a median around 83% of the reactive clones in convalescent patients.

V usage is TRBV5-4 and J usage is TRBJ1-2; 7 positions agree with TRBD1. The TCR was taken from a human donor with COVID-19. The sequenced sample was cultured CD4+ T cells from blood. CDR3 residues: CASSETGFGGYTF. Here the CDR3 DNA reads TGTGCCAGCAGTGAGACAGGGTTTGGTGGCTACACCTTC.